This TCR beta chain appears in the sequencing data of a study of STAT3 mutations in large granular lymphocyte leukemia. About the research overall: Among longitudinally sequenced T-LGLL patients, roughly half had canonical activating STAT3 mutations detected. Study-level findings and limits: At least one immunodominant TCR beta clonotype appeared in every T-cell large granular lymphocyte leukemia patient.

As for this clone: The antigen remains unidentified.

Method: immunoSEQ multiplex PCR; TCRdb's copy keeps in-frame clones and lacks some. Here the sample spans more than 15,000 clones, over 80% being singletons. V was pared by 3 bases and J by 6 bases, with 17 bases between. The CDR3 sequence is 15 residues long. CDR1 is ENHRY, CDR2 SYGVKD, per germline. The chain employs TRBV10-3 and TRBJ2-5; no definite D call. The origin of this receptor is a man aged 55 to 69 with T-cell large granular lymphocyte leukemia. Some clones in this sample may be carry-over from other donors' samples. The sequenced material came from peripheral blood mononuclear cells. CDR3 sequence reads: CAISDSIGQRQTQYF. The DNA for the CDR3 is TGTGCCATCAGTGACTCCATCGGGCAGCGTCAGACCCAGTACTTC.